The text below deals with one T cell receptor (beta chain). Its antigen is unknown. This CDR3 has 14 amino acids. In germline, CDR1 is ENHRY, CDR2 SYGVKD. The V end lost 5 bases, the J end lost 4 bases, and 14 bases lay between the germline ends. The sample belongs to a study of lymphopenia after photon versus proton radiotherapy. The protocol was immunoSEQ multiplex PCR, while the TCRdb copy is restricted to in-frame clones and leaves out a portion. The data show 60,000 to 75,000 clones, roughly 86% seen once. General study findings and limits: Relative stability marked proton patients; photon patients lost diversity and naive cells. After lymphocyte nadir, photon-treated repertoires showed oligoclonal expansion, especially CD8+ Temra.

The chain is built from TRBV10-3 and TRBJ1-2; D ambiguous. The source of this sequence is a man aged 35-49 years with gastric cancer. Sequencing used peripheral blood, obtained from a patient treated with photon-based radiotherapy. Here the CDR3 reads CAISFVSGIYGYTF. The CDR3, as DNA: TGTGCCATCAGTTTCGTGTCGGGGATCTATGGCTACACCTTC.